This T cell receptor (beta chain) was profiled in a study of graft-versus-host responses after intestinal transplantation. Overall study findings and caveats: Early post-transplant HvG declines were associated with peak circulating GvH clone levels. In patients with graft-donor T cell macrochimerism, allograft graft-versus-host to host-versus-graft clonal ratios were high. The recipient marrow held GvH clones, and some of them showed up first in ileum or blood.

In regard to this clone: Its target is not known.

Method: immunoSEQ multiplex PCR; TCRdb's copy keeps in-frame clones and lacks some. The top ten hold 0.65% to 0.75% of the sample, which has approximately 74,000 clones, about 90% seen once. The V gene's germline CDR1 is SNHLY and CDR2 FYNNEI. Trimming took off 8 bases at V and 1 base at J, with 14 bases between the two ends. The CDR3 covers 14 residues. The chain is built from TRBV2 and TRBJ2-5; the D gene is possibly TRBD1 (5 bases). The origin of this receptor is a human patient who received an intestinal transplant, so some T cells may come from the graft donor. The sequenced sample was PBMCs, obtained 98 days after intestinal transplantation. The CDR3 loop is CASPNPTAQETQYF. CDR3 DNA sequence: TGTGCCAGCCCCAACCCGACAGCCCAAGAGACCCAGTACTTC.